The sequence of this TCR beta chain was determined in a study of identical twins. Findings of the study overall: For monozygotic twins, models underestimated out-of-frame TCR alpha sharing. The degree of excess twin sharing was weaker in beta out-of-frame sequences. Partly confounded zero-insertion analyses could result from invariant MAIT and iNKT cells.

The germline CDR1 and CDR2 sequences are SGHVS and FQNEAQ. The CDR3 is 15 residues long. Trimming removed 5 bases at V and 0 bases at J, with 13 bases between. Template switching, a step in the protocol, added a universal primer site, and cDNA carried unique molecular identifiers. Via MiXCR, TCRdb re-called the 5' RACE reads, giving one row per CDR3 protein. This table has 150,000 or so distinct CDR3 sequences, around 3.5% appearing once. On this clonotype: Antigen unknown.

This TCR derives from a man between 18 and 35 years old in good health. This chain connects TRBV7-8 to TRBJ1-1; D ambiguous. Sample: memory T cells sorted from blood. Here the CDR3 DNA reads TGTGCCAGCAGCCCGAGGACGGAAATGAACACTGAAGCTTTCTTT. Protein: CASSPRTEMNTEAFF.